This T cell receptor beta chain was observed in a study of monozygotic twins with inflammatory bowel disease. No DNA is given; TCRdb re-called the 5' RACE reads and lists each CDR3 protein once. The ten most abundant clones cover about 2.2% of a sample with about 450,000 distinct CDR3 sequences. A remark on this clonotype: Its antigen is still unknown.

The blood volume drawn from each donor was around 2.5 ml. T cells were not sorted, and total RNA was isolated straight from whole blood. Study findings and constraints: Added variability in patient repertoires may stem from differing immunosuppressive treatments. The data gave no support to a single strong IBD-associated signal or clonotype.

CDR3 length equals 16 residues. Germline assignment: CDR1 ENHRY and CDR2 SYGVKD. The V gene is TRBV10-3, the J gene TRBJ2-4; TCRdb outputs TRBD1, but without DNA this stays unchecked. The sequenced material came from blood. This TCR was recovered from a human donor with ulcerative colitis or Crohn's disease, or a healthy co-twin of an affected twin (not recorded which). The CDR3 sequence is CAISPGTGLAKNIQYF.